This entry features one T cell receptor (beta chain) sequence. This clone's antigen is unknown. No base qualities exist here, and no much larger clone lies one base off it. In total, roughly 670 healthy bone marrow donors made up the cohort. All cohort members were sampled while nominally healthy, although unrecorded immune exposures were likely present. The donor tested CMV seronegative, placing the donor among the 350 or so seronegative members of the cohort. Every donor gave a peripheral blood sample, and the peripheral blood mononuclear cells from that sample were used for TCR beta sequencing. The Qiagen DNeasy Blood Extraction Kit was used to extract genomic DNA from the blood cell samples. The method behind the library was the immunoSEQ multiplex PCR assay. The multiplex PCR relied on a mix of 60 forward primers for TCR Vbeta segments and 13 reverse primers for TCR Jbeta segments. Amplification of the CDR3 region of rearranged TCR beta genes was performed with a multiplex PCR assay on genomic DNA. On the Illumina HiSeq System, the amplified TCR beta libraries were sequenced as 87-base-pair reads. In the authors' own workflow: Across the roughly 640 repertoires, a later analysis counted around 80 million unique TCR beta chains, approximately 12 million of which were shared by at least two donors. To remove PCR and sequencing errors, raw reads were error-corrected and collapsed into unique sequences using a nearest-neighbor algorithm that merged closely related sequences. To assign V, D and J gene segments, CDR3 sequences were aligned to IMGT reference sequences. For a sequence to be retained, a match of at least six nucleotides was required to both a V gene segment and a J gene segment. A rearrangement was called productive if the CDR3 had no stop codons and remained in frame with V and J, and every other rearrangement was called non-productive. Following IMGT convention, CDR3 was defined as the stretch from the second conserved V-encoded cysteine to the conserved J-encoded phenylalanine. The earlier analysis of about 590 of the donors excluded sequences that lacked an unambiguous match to a single V gene segment. An earlier analysis of over 450 of the donors classified V segments as functional when productive rearrangements were above 56.7% and as segregating when the standard deviation between donors was above 5%. A statistical classification framework was developed to diagnose cytomegalovirus status using the catalog of TCR beta chain sequences. A later analysis assigned V and J genes by comparing TCR nucleotide sequences with IMGT/GENE-DB human TR gene sequences. The TCRdist pipeline was used in a later analysis to assign CDR3 sequences and most-parsimonious VDJ recombination scenarios. In a later analysis, each TCR beta chain was defined by its CDR3 amino acid sequence together with its V-gene family, and reads without a unique V-gene family were excluded. In a later analysis, nearly 600 highly shared, low-generation-probability nucleotide sequences were removed to address suspected cross-contamination and a sequencing artifact. In a later analysis, a clonal expansion index for each public chain was calculated from normalized within-repertoire ranks of inferred template counts. A later analysis computed generation probabilities with a VDJ recombination model fitted to out-of-frame rearrangements, and checked the results against IGoR. A later analysis scored TCR-TCR, TCR-HLA and TCR-CMV co-occurrence with hypergeometric tests, applying a repertoire-size bias correction to TCR pairs. A later analysis estimated false discovery rates by permuting HLA or CMV assignments 20 times. In a later analysis, co-occurring TCRs were grouped with DBSCAN, and TCRdist sequence similarity was added when clustering was performed within HLA-allele-positive subsets. Repertoires with fewer than 30,000 or more than 120,000 public chains were left out of co-occurrence clustering, as were roughly five repertoires with anomalous nucleotide sharing. Drawn from immuneACCESS, this table holds only the in-frame rearrangements with V and J called that TCRdb kept. Clones are partly lost; checked studies trace under half to an unresolved V gene and leave the rest unexplained. D and trimming were read from the DNA, whereas the V and J calls and clone size are those reported in that table. This sample comprises approximately 240,000 clones, more than 85% of them detected only once. The top ten clonotypes cover roughly 1% of the sample.

This sample was taken from a study of cytomegalovirus exposure and HLA in healthy donors (dated by TCRdb to 2017 to 2019). For the wider study: An earlier analysis of some 500 of the donors reported 250 to 300 Gb of sequence data and 117 million unique TCR beta sequences from some 180 million T cells. An early release that covered more than 550 HLA-typed donors contained 250 to 350 gigabases of sequencing data and 75 million to 100 million unique TCR sequences. The genetic ancestry cluster associated with self-reported Caucasian donors included roughly four fifths of the roughly 390 genotyped donors. The study aimed to test whether cataloging public T cell receptors could reveal signatures of past pathogen exposure. The study profiled the T cell repertoires of 666 subjects by immunosequencing and related them to cytomegalovirus serostatus. Along with the approximately 600-subject first cohort, a separate validation cohort of over 90 different subjects was used. The study combined high-throughput TCR immunosequencing, statistical association of individual TCRs with disease status, and machine learning to predict cytomegalovirus infection status. A later analysis re-examined previously published TCR beta repertoires from just over 650 donors and added high-resolution HLA genotyping to investigate patterns of TCR occurrence. In the later analysis, no new phenotypic data were used to find candidate immune exposures; instead, reliance was placed on TCR beta sequences and their occurrence across donors. To decide whether each TCR beta V gene segment behaved as functional or pseudogenic, an earlier analysis of approximately 620 of the donors relied on high-throughput TCR beta sequencing. Alongside the repertoire data, information on donor age, sex, ethnicity and CMV serostatus was compiled. Genome-wide SNP genotypes for about three fifths of the roughly 670 donors were used in a later genetic analysis, which treated that subset as a discovery cohort. All discovery cohort repertoires had been generated using a single sequencing platform. HLA typing included class I and class II loci at four-digit resolution. The number of typed donors differed by locus: about 620-640 for A, B, C, DRB1 and DQB1; roughly 510 for DQA1; over 600 for DPA1; and 400 to 480 for DPB1. Because of strong linkage in the cohort, a few DR-DQ haplotypes were treated as single units for association and clustering. Across approximately 420 genotyped donors of the cohort, an average of about 250,000 unique TCR beta nucleotide sequences per donor were sequenced, and 15% to 20% of those sequences were non-productive. Beyond this particular receptor, the publication reports: A later analysis found that HLA-associated TCR beta chains were more clonally expanded and had lower generation probabilities than equally common non-associated chains. Because counts were too low, roughly 17 rarely observed V segments, including chromosome 9 orphons, were left out of the earlier analysis of 587 of the donors. A group of highly shared sequence variants was considered likely to be a technical artifact of the sequencing pipeline. Assigning TCR associations to individual alleles was difficult when HLA alleles, especially DR and DQ, strongly co-occurred. In vitro tests confirmed that three of the cytomegalovirus-associated TCR beta chains recognize cytomegalovirus antigens. According to a later analysis, parvovirus B19, influenza, CMV and Epstein-Barr virus appeared linked to several top co-occurrence clusters. At a false discovery rate of 0.05, a later analysis linked some 18,000 TCR beta sequences to specific HLA alleles. Immune exposure information for the cohort was limited to CMV serostatus. A later genetic analysis reported fewer N-insertions in productive TCRs among donors in an Asian-associated ancestry cluster than the roughly 700-donor mean. Because HLA typing was missing for some donors at each locus, association tests included only the typed subset. It was suggested by the authors that the approach could potentially be generalized to other disease states and immunological phenotypes. In this cohort, only TCR beta chains were sequenced, and detectable features were limited by the absence of alpha or paired-chain data. Some IMGT-functional V segments, including TRBV6-2 and TRBV6-3, could not be told apart with the 87-base-pair reads, so those segments were excluded. A further reported finding was that TCR beta sequences accurately predicted the HLA-A and HLA-B alleles for most subjects in the first cohort. The study listed approximately 150 TCR beta chains as associated with cytomegalovirus. In both the original and validation cohorts, the classifier was reported to diagnose cytomegalovirus status with high specificity and sensitivity. In an earlier analysis of approximately 600 of the donors, most TCR beta V segments were observed in productive rearrangements about 90% or about 30% of the time, broadly matching IMGT annotations. Correlated functional status among segregating V segments might reflect linkage disequilibrium, but an unknown experimental factor could not be ruled out. A later analysis found that most CMV-associated TCR beta chains appeared HLA-restricted, with HLA associations seemingly driven largely by CMV exposure. While some public TCRs were present in many individuals, most TCR sequences turned up only very rarely across donors. Roughly uniform sequencing depth across donors was assumed in presence/absence analyses, although this assumption may not hold. An association between a missense DCLRE1C variant and V-gene and J-gene trimming of TCR beta chains was found in a later genetic analysis and replicated in an independent cohort. In a later analysis, TCR association rates were found to vary across HLA loci, with the most associated TCRs seen for DRB1 alleles and the fewest for HLA-C alleles.

From a lookup of the germline V gene, CDR1 and CDR2 are ENHRY and SYGVKD. Trimming takes 0 bases from V and 0 bases from J, and the germline ends sit 10 bases apart. The CDR3, from cysteine to phenylalanine, totals 16 residues. The only DNA kept is the CDR3, 48 bases in frame from the first base. This receptor was identified in a woman under 30 in good health and CMV-seronegative. The sequence links TRBV10-3 to TRBJ2-3; no D gene is confidently identified. The sample consisted of PBMCs. The DNA sequence is given as TGTGCCATCAGTGAGTCGTTAGGAGATAGCACAGATACGCAGTATTTT. Its translation is CAISESLGDSTDTQYF.